These T cell receptor beta chains were read from a single sample in a study of graft-versus-host responses after intestinal transplantation. No antigen is known for these receptors. Using immunoSEQ multiplex PCR, the repertoire was profiled, and TCRdb retains in-frame clones only, with some absent. The table lists about 120,000 clones, approximately 92% of them singletons. The specimen comprised unstimulated CD4+ T cells sorted from spleen or lymph node cells, sampled before intestinal transplant. The origin of the receptors is a human donor who received an intestinal transplant. Both conserved end residues are part of each CDR3. Each record gives: J gene, D gene, clone size, V gene, CDR3 protein, CDR3 DNA. D genes are given only for firm matches. Clone size, where shown, is once, few, many, or a class for clones that have expanded.

J: TRBJ2-5; D: .; size: .; V: TRBV5-1; CDR3: CASSLTGQVVETQYF; DNA: TGCGCCAGCAGCTTGACAGGGCAGGTAGTTGAGACCCAGTACTTC
J: TRBJ1-5; D: TRBD1; size: .; V: TRBV19; CDR3: CASSRTDRGGGGNQPQHF; DNA: TGTGCCAGTAGTCGAACCGACAGGGGTGGGGGTGGCAATCAGCCCCAGCATTTT
J: TRBJ1-1; D: .; size: .; V: TRBV5-1; CDR3: CASSRGEPLTEAFF; DNA: TGCGCCAGCAGCCGGGGGGAACCCCTAACTGAAGCTTTCTTT
J: TRBJ2-5; D: .; size: .; V: TRBV10-1; CDR3: CASSESVGSRKTQYF; DNA: TGCGCCAGCAGTGAGTCTGTCGGGAGTAGGAAGACCCAGTACTTC
J: TRBJ2-2; D: .; size: .; V: TRBV5-4; CDR3: CASTNFLGYTGELFF; DNA: TGTGCCAGCACCAACTTTCTAGGATACACCGGGGAGCTGTTTTTT
J: TRBJ1-1; D: TRBD1; size: .; V: TRBV14; CDR3: CASSPTYRGTEAFF; DNA: TGTGCCAGCAGCCCGACTTACAGGGGTACTGAAGCTTTCTTT
J: TRBJ2-7; D: TRBD2; size: .; V: TRBV7-3; CDR3: CASSLMSGGAYEQYF; DNA: TGTGCCAGCAGCTTAATGTCGGGAGGCGCCTACGAGCAGTACTTC
J: TRBJ2-1; D: .; size: .; V: TRBV19; CDR3: CASSPWGRGNDYNEQFF; DNA: TGTGCCAGTAGTCCTTGGGGAAGGGGAAATGACTACAATGAGCAGTTCTTC
J: TRBJ2-7; D: TRBD2; size: once; V: TRBV10-2; CDR3: CASSEQGLAHEQYF; DNA: TGCGCCAGCAGTGAGCAGGGACTAGCCCACGAGCAGTACTTC
J: TRBJ2-1; D: .; size: .; V: TRBV29-1; CDR3: CSVVGGLLSYNEQFF; DNA: TGCAGCGTTGTTGGTGGGTTACTCTCCTACAATGAGCAGTTCTTC
J: TRBJ1-2; D: TRBD1; size: .; V: TRBV10-2; CDR3: CASRDRYNYGYTF; DNA: TGCGCCAGCCGGGACAGGTATAACTATGGCTACACCTTC
J: TRBJ2-7; D: .; size: .; V: TRBV5-8; CDR3: CASSLARGSSYEQYF; DNA: TGTGCCAGCAGCTTGGCCAGGGGCAGTTCCTACGAGCAGTACTTC
J: TRBJ2-7; D: TRBD2; size: .; V: TRBV6-1; CDR3: CASSELAGVVNNEQYF; DNA: TGTGCCAGCAGTGAACTAGCGGGAGTAGTTAACAACGAGCAGTACTTC
J: TRBJ1-1; D: .; size: .; V: TRBV28; CDR3: CASSSDWGREAFF; DNA: TGTGCCAGCAGCTCCGATTGGGGGCGTGAAGCTTTCTTT
J: TRBJ2-7; D: .; size: .; V: TRBV6-1; CDR3: CASSEVIRTEQYF; DNA: TGTGCCAGCAGTGAAGTGATTAGAACTGAGCAGTACTTC
J: TRBJ2-3; D: TRBD2; size: .; V: TRBV7-3; CDR3: CASSQASGIQAQYF; DNA: TGTGCCAGCAGCCAGGCAAGCGGGATTCAGGCGCAGTATTTT
J: TRBJ2-5; D: .; size: .; V: TRBV7-8; CDR3: CASSRTQETQYF; DNA: TGTGCCAGCAGCCGTACTCAAGAGACCCAGTACTTC
J: TRBJ1-3; D: .; size: .; V: TRBV28; CDR3: CASSLLWPQTNSGNTIYF; DNA: TGTGCCAGCAGTTTATTATGGCCCCAGACTAACTCTGGAAACACCATATATTTT
J: TRBJ2-6; D: .; size: .; V: TRBV5-1; CDR3: CASSRDLSGANVLTF; DNA: TGCGCCAGCAGCCGTGACCTGTCTGGGGCCAACGTCCTGACTTTC
J: TRBJ2-1; D: TRBD2; size: .; V: TRBV27; CDR3: CASSLRGLAPNNEQFF; DNA: TGTGCCAGCAGTTTAAGAGGACTAGCGCCTAACAATGAGCAGTTCTTC
J: TRBJ2-3; D: .; size: .; V: TRBV6-1; CDR3: CASRVGGSTDTQYF; DNA: TGTGCCAGCAGGGTCGGGGGAAGCACAGATACGCAGTATTTT
J: TRBJ1-3; D: .; size: few; V: TRBV28; CDR3: CASSVSGNTIYF; DNA: TGTGCCAGCAGTGTGTCTGGAAACACCATATATTTT
J: TRBJ2-2; D: TRBD2; size: .; V: TRBV5-1; CDR3: CASSYPGLALTGELFF; DNA: TGCGCCAGCAGCTACCCGGGACTAGCGCTCACCGGGGAGCTGTTTTTT
J: TRBJ2-3; D: .; size: .; V: TRBV9; CDR3: CASSVGTTSTDTQYF; DNA: TGTGCCAGCAGCGTAGGGACTACTAGCACAGATACGCAGTATTTT
J: TRBJ2-2; D: .; size: .; V: TRBV7-8; CDR3: CASSLHQGIRAGELFF; DNA: TGTGCCAGCAGCTTACATCAAGGGATAAGGGCCGGGGAGCTGTTTTTT
J: TRBJ2-1; D: TRBD2; size: .; V: TRBV7-2; CDR3: CASSRGMSSGRTRDEQFF; DNA: TGTGCCAGCAGTAGAGGTATGAGTAGCGGGAGGACCAGGGATGAGCAGTTCTTC
J: TRBJ2-3; D: TRBD2; size: .; V: TRBV6-1; CDR3: CASRGLTSGPDTQYF; DNA: TGTGCCAGCAGAGGTTTGACTAGCGGTCCAGATACGCAGTATTTT
J: TRBJ1-2; D: .; size: .; V: TRBV18; CDR3: CASSPWVESDYGYTF; DNA: TGTGCCAGCTCACCATGGGTGGAGTCGGACTATGGCTACACCTTC
J: TRBJ2-5; D: TRBD1; size: .; V: TRBV5-1; CDR3: CASHPRGPGPETQYF; DNA: TGCGCCAGTCACCCCAGGGGGCCCGGGCCAGAGACCCAGTACTTC
J: TRBJ1-2; D: TRBD1; size: once; V: TRBV7-3; CDR3: CASSLSGGYGYTF; DNA: TGTGCCAGCAGCTTATCAGGGGGCTATGGCTACACCTTC
J: TRBJ2-2; D: TRBD2; size: .; V: TRBV5-1; CDR3: CASSFRLGEGTGELFF; DNA: TGCGCCAGCAGCTTTCGACTGGGGGAGGGCACCGGGGAGCTGTTTTTT
J: TRBJ2-1; D: TRBD2; size: .; V: TRBV4-2; CDR3: CASSPGLAVVNEQFF; DNA: TGTGCCAGCAGCCCCGGGCTAGCGGTAGTCAATGAGCAGTTCTTC
J: TRBJ1-3; D: .; size: .; V: TRBV5-1; CDR3: CASSLGPGNTIYF; DNA: TGCGCCAGCAGCTTAGGGCCTGGAAACACCATATATTTT
J: TRBJ2-5; D: .; size: .; V: TRBV5-1; CDR3: CASSWGLQETQYF; DNA: TGCGCCAGCAGCTGGGGACTCCAAGAGACCCAGTACTTC
J: TRBJ2-5; D: .; size: .; V: TRBV7-9; CDR3: CASSLEAPRGTQYF; DNA: TGTGCCAGCAGCTTAGAGGCACCCCGTGGGACCCAGTACTTC
J: TRBJ2-7; D: TRBD1; size: few; V: TRBV28; CDR3: CASSPRDRDAQYF; DNA: TGTGCCAGCAGTCCCCGGGACAGGGACGCGCAGTACTTC
J: TRBJ2-2; D: .; size: .; V: TRBV11-2; CDR3: CASSPRLWAGANTGELFF; DNA: TGTGCCAGCAGCCCCCGTCTTTGGGCGGGCGCGAACACCGGGGAGCTGTTTTTT
J: TRBJ1-5; D: TRBD1; size: .; V: TRBV28; CDR3: CASSAGTGVIQPQHF; DNA: TGTGCCAGCAGCGCTGGGACAGGGGTCATTCAGCCCCAGCATTTT
J: TRBJ2-7; D: TRBD1; size: .; V: TRBV5-1; CDR3: CASSLAAFGQGAYEQYF; DNA: TGCGCCAGCAGCTTGGCCGCCTTTGGCCAGGGGGCCTACGAGCAGTACTTC
J: TRBJ2-3; D: .; size: .; V: TRBV11-3; CDR3: CASSFDSTDTQYF; DNA: TGTGCCAGCAGCTTTGACAGCACAGATACGCAGTATTTT